This passage covers 17 T cell receptor beta chains from one sample sequenced in a study of blood T cells in healthy people across ages. Combining a sample-barcoded 5' primer with a J-beta primer mix, a second PCR ran for 7 to 11 cycles. From the 5' RACE reads, TCRdb called clonotypes with MiXCR, one entry per CDR3 protein. The data contain some 640,000 distinct CDR3 sequences, 25% to 35% of them singletons. The sequencing input was blood. These receptors originate from an elderly woman in good health.

This clonotype occurred a few times. With a much larger clone just one base away, this may be a read error. The J gene is TRBJ2-5, the V gene TRBV20-1, with TRBD2 matching over 8 bases. With 2 bases clipped from V and 11 bases from J, the junction kept 19 bases outside the gene matches. Looked up from germline, CDR1 is DFQATT and CDR2 is SNEGSKA (reference sequence). This CDR3 is 16 amino acids long. CDR3 DNA sequence: TGCAGTGCTAGACTTTCCGGGACTAGGAATTACAATGAGCAGTACTTC. Translation gives CSARLSGTRNYNEQYF.

Many counts were recorded for this clonotype. The rearrangement uses TRBV20-1 and TRBJ2-7, with D possibly TRBD1 on 6 matching bases. Germline V gene sequence: CDR1 DFQATT, CDR2 SNEGSKA (reference sequence). CDR3 size: 13 residues. V lost 5 bases and J lost 2, with 13 bases in between. CDR3 region: CSAVRGFTYEQYF. CDR3 nucleotides: TGCAGTGCTGTGAGGGGGTTCACCTACGAGCAGTACTTC.

The sample holds a few counts of this clonotype. Since a much larger clone is just one base distant, this may be a read error. The rearrangement uses TRBV5-1 and TRBJ2-6, with 8 bases aligning to TRBD1. In germline, CDR1 is SGHRS, CDR2 YFSETQ. The CDR3 sequence is 17 residues long. CDR3 coding DNA: TGCGCCAGCAGCCCGGGACAGGTGCTCTCTGGGGCCAACGTCCGGACTTTC. It codes for CASSPGQVLSGANVRTF.

The gene calls are TRBV4-3 and TRBJ1-4; TRBD1 agrees at 7 bases. Germline CDR1 reads LGHNA; CDR2 reads YSLEER. CDR3 length: 17 residues. V gave up 3 bases and J gave up 8 bases; unmatched junction bases: 15. The CDR3 here is CASSQSSDRAKGEKLFF. The CDR3 nucleotides are TGCGCCAGCAGCCAGAGCTCAGACAGGGCTAAGGGCGAAAAACTGTTTTTT.

This clonotype appeared a few times. A single base separates this from a much larger clone, so it may be a read error. The chain links TRBV20-1 to TRBJ1-5, with unresolved D. There are 14 residues in the CDR3. Germline loops: CDR1 DFQATT, CDR2 SNEGSKA (reference sequence). The CDR3 sequence is CSTRPGIPNQPQHF. The CDR3 bases are TGCAGTACTAGACCCGGGATCCCCAATCAGCCCCAGCATTTT.

For this clonotype: This may arise from a read error, as a much more abundant clone is one base away. The DNA is left out, because the CDR3 cannot be placed on it with certainty; the CDR3 is given as TCRdb lists it. The chain joins TRBV29-1 to TRBJ1-2; the D call TRBD1 from the table was never checked on the DNA. The CDR3 comprises 15 residues, both ends counted. Germline CDR1 reads SQVTM; CDR2 reads ANQGSEA. This CDR3 is CSVARGTGANYGCTF.

The chain combines TRBV5-1 with TRBJ1-2; no reliable D call. CDR1 and CDR2 (germline): SGHRS, YFSETQ. Trimming removed 4 bases from V and 4 bases from J, with 11 bases in between. The CDR3 has 13 amino acids. CDR3 DNA: TGCGCCAGCAGCCAGACACCTATCTATGGCTACACCTTC. Protein product: CASSQTPIYGYTF.

The chain is built from TRBV5-1 and TRBJ2-5; TRBD1 matches 9 bases. V was clipped by 4 bases and J by 11 bases; unmatched bases: 15. This CDR3 has 15 residues. Germline V CDR1 and CDR2: SGHRS, YFSETQ. CDR3 sequence reads: CASSPGTGSINEQYF. CDR3 DNA sequence: TGCGCCAGCAGCCCCGGGACAGGGAGTATCAATGAGCAGTACTTC.

V is TRBV20-1 and J is TRBJ2-4; D possibly matches TRBD1 or TRBD2 (5 bases each). The assigned J gene may be wrong: the sequence end matches TRBJ2-7 better. Germline CDR1 is DFQATT and CDR2 is SNEGSKA (reference sequence). The CDR3 totals 15 residues. The CDR3 DNA follows: TGCAGTGCTAGAGACGCCCTGGGGGACCCCTACGAGCAGTACTTC. Its translation: CSARDALGDPYEQYF.

The chain has TRBV7-2 and TRBJ2-7; 9 bases agree with TRBD1. The J call may be mistaken, given a closer DNA end match to TRBJ2-5. This CDR3 is 18 amino acids long. Looked up from germline, CDR1 is SGHTA and CDR2 is FQGNSA. The CDR3 nucleotides read TGTGCCAGCAGCTTAGGGGGACAGGGATTGAGTCGCGAAGAGACCCAGTACTTC. Its protein product is CASSLGGQGLSREETQYF.

This clonotype showed up many times. The chain is built from TRBV6-5 and TRBJ1-2; 8 bases are a match to TRBD1. Looked up from germline, CDR1 is MNHEY and CDR2 is SVGAGI. J was trimmed by 8 bases and V by 0 bases; bases with no gene match: 5. CDR3 length: 14 amino acids. CDR3 sequence: CASSYSTGERGYTF. CDR3 sequence (DNA): TGTGCCAGCAGTTACTCGACAGGGGAGCGGGGCTACACCTTC.

There are many counts of this clonotype. The chain uses TRBV5-4 and TRBJ2-3; D unclear. Trimming took off 4 bases at V and 2 bases at J, with 11 bases between the two ends. There are 14 residues in the CDR3. From germline, CDR1 is SGHNT and CDR2 YYREEE (reference sequence). The CDR3 here is CASSSGRITDTQYF. In DNA, the CDR3 is TGTGCCAGCAGCAGTGGACGGATCACAGATACGCAGTATTTT.

This clonotype was detected only a few times. A read error may explain this, as a much larger clone is one base away. This sequence joins TRBV6-1 and TRBJ2-7, with 9 bases that match TRBD1. Germline CDR1 is MNHNS and CDR2 is SASEGT. This CDR3 has 14 residues. The V and J ends lost 6 bases and 3 bases, in that order; junction bases with no gene match: 6. The CDR3 spells CASRGPGQGYEQYF. Here the CDR3 DNA reads TGTGCCAGCAGGGGACCGGGACAGGGCTACGAGCAGTACTTC.

The chain is built from TRBV7-8 and TRBJ1-4, with D maybe TRBD1 (5 bases). CDR1 is SGHVS and CDR2 is FQNEAQ in the germline V gene. The CDR3 consists of 16 residues. With 1 base removed from V and 2 bases from J, the gap between germline ends came to 11 bases. CDR3 DNA: TGTGCCAGCAGCTTAGGCCGGCAGGGCACTAATGAAAAACTGTTTTTT. Protein sequence: CASSLGRQGTNEKLFF.

About this clonotype itself: It may be a read error: a sequence one base away is much more abundant. CDR3 protein: CASRLGEGAHGYTF. DNA for the CDR3: TGTGCCAGCAGGTTAGGGGAGGGGGCGCATGGCTACACCTTC. J is TRBJ1-2 and V is TRBV12-3 or TRBV12-4, with 7 bases fitting TRBD1. The CDR3 extends over 14 amino acids.

The J gene is TRBJ1-5, the V gene TRBV20-1, with D tentatively TRBD1 (5 bases). CDR1 is DFQATT, CDR2 SNEGSKA, per germline (reference sequence). This CDR3 is 13 amino acids long. V lost 6 bases and J lost 3, with 12 bases in between. CDR3 bases: TGCAGTGCCGATGAGGGGTACAATCAGCCCCAGCATTTT. This sequence encodes CSADEGYNQPQHF.

For this clonotype: A junction boundary mismatches the germline segment, possibly from a read error. This CDR3 reads CAWSRQGDTGAFF. The CDR3 DNA follows: TGTGCCTGGAGTCGACAGGGGGACACTGGAGCTTTCTTT. V usage is TRBV30 and J usage is TRBJ1-1, with 9 bases identical to TRBD1. The germline gives CDR1 GTSNPN, CDR2 SVGIG (reference sequence). The CDR3 is 13 amino acids.